This is a list of T cell receptor beta chains from one sample in a study of blood T cell repertoires in COVID-19. Using immunoSEQ multiplex PCR, the repertoire was profiled, and TCRdb retains in-frame clones only, with some absent. The sample includes 400,000 to 450,000 clones, 70% to 90% of them seen just once. Sequenced input: peripheral blood. The receptor set was obtained from a middle-aged woman with COVID-19, enrolled during active disease. CDR3s include the opening cysteine and the closing phenylalanine or tryptophan. Each record gives: clone size, D gene, J gene, V gene, CDR3 protein, CDR3 DNA. A D gene is named only where the DNA matches it firmly. A row's size may be missing; if present it is once, few, many or a size class.

>NA|NA|TRBJ2-3|TRBV6-2/TRBV6-3
CASSYFTTSTDTQYF
TGTGCCAGCAGTTACTTCACGACTAGCACAGATACGCAGTATTTT
>NA|NA|TRBJ2-7|TRBV4-2
CASSQGDREVYEQYF
TGTGCCAGCAGCCAAGGAGACAGGGAGGTCTACGAGCAGTACTTC
>NA|NA|TRBJ2-7|TRBV5-1
CASSSVRGNGQYF
TGCGCCAGCAGCTCGGTGCGGGGAAACGGGCAGTACTTC
>NA|NA|TRBJ2-7|TRBV9
CASSVGGTGYEQYF
TGTGCCAGCAGCGTAGGCGGGACCGGCTACGAGCAGTACTTC
>NA|TRBD1|TRBJ2-7|TRBV27
CASSLTGVGEQYF
TGTGCCAGCAGTCTGACAGGGGTCGGCGAGCAGTACTTC
>NA|TRBD1|TRBJ1-2|TRBV7-3
CASSLGQGWPYTF
TGTGCCAGCAGCCTCGGACAGGGGTGGCCCTACACCTTC
>NA|NA|TRBJ1-5|TRBV5-8
CASSSRGYSNQPQHF
TGTGCCAGCAGCAGCAGGGGTTATAGCAATCAGCCCCAGCATTTT
>once|TRBD1|TRBJ1-2|TRBV30
CAWATGGGYGYTF
TGTGCCTGGGCCACAGGGGGCGGCTATGGCTACACCTTC
>NA|NA|TRBJ1-3|TRBV7-2
CASSLGTRSGNTIYF
TGTGCCAGCAGCCTAGGGACACGCTCTGGAAACACCATATATTTT
>NA|NA|TRBJ2-2|TRBV19
CASKGGADTGELFF
TGTGCCAGCAAGGGGGGGGCGGACACCGGGGAGCTGTTTTTT
>NA|NA|TRBJ1-3|TRBV30
CAREGGGRGGNTIYF
TGTGCCCGGGAAGGGGGTGGGCGTGGAGGAAACACCATATATTTT
>once|NA|TRBJ2-5|TRBV7-9
CASSLNGGSETQYF
TGTGCCAGCTCTCTTAATGGGGGCTCCGAGACCCAGTACTTC
>NA|NA|TRBJ2-6|TRBV30
CAWSAGHSHSGANVLTF
TGTGCCTGGAGTGCGGGACACTCCCACTCTGGGGCCAACGTCCTGACTTTC
>few|TRBD2|TRBJ2-7|TRBV25-1
CASSEYGLAGAHEQYF
TGTGCCAGCAGTGAATACGGACTAGCGGGGGCCCACGAGCAGTACTTC
>NA|NA|TRBJ1-4|TRBV9
CASSWRTLNEKLFF
TGTGCCAGCAGTTGGCGGACACTTAATGAAAAACTGTTTTTT
>NA|TRBD1|TRBJ2-2|TRBV19
CASSLRDRGAGTGELFF
TGTGCCAGTAGTCTACGGGACAGGGGCGCCGGAACCGGGGAGCTGTTTTTT
>many|NA|TRBJ1-4|TRBV5-1
CASSPGVELFF
TGCGCCAGCAGCCCCGGGGTAGAACTGTTTTTT
>NA|TRBD1|TRBJ1-2|TRBV5-4
CASSEGQGGYGYTF
TGTGCCAGCAGCGAGGGACAGGGAGGCTATGGCTACACCTTC
>NA|TRBD1|TRBJ2-7|TRBV7-2
CASSFPRGTGNYEQYF
TGTGCCAGCAGCTTTCCCAGGGGGACAGGGAATTACGAGCAGTACTTC
>NA|NA|TRBJ1-3|TRBV28
CASSFNGNTIYF
TGTGCCAGCAGTTTCAATGGAAACACCATATATTTT
>NA|TRBD1|TRBJ1-2|TRBV27
CASRPDRGLGYTF
TGTGCCAGCAGACCGGACAGGGGGCTTGGCTACACCTTC
>NA|TRBD1|TRBJ1-5|TRBV6-1
CASSEGQGPQRQPQHF
TGTGCCAGCAGTGAGGGACAGGGGCCCCAACGACAGCCCCAGCATTTT
>NA|NA|TRBJ1-1|TRBV14
CASSQDRRDTEAFF
TGTGCCAGCAGCCAAGATCGCAGGGACACTGAAGCTTTCTTT
>NA|TRBD1|TRBJ2-2|TRBV27
CASSFKGGQGDHTGELFF
TGTGCCAGCAGTTTTAAAGGTGGACAGGGAGACCACACCGGGGAGCTGTTTTTT
>NA|NA|TRBJ1-1|TRBV4-3
CASSRSQGAGSTEAFF
TGCGCCAGCAGCCGGTCTCAGGGCGCGGGGAGCACTGAAGCTTTCTTT
>NA|TRBD1|TRBJ1-5|TRBV19
CATTLGQGAGQPQHF
TGTGCCACGACCCTTGGACAGGGGGCAGGGCAGCCCCAGCATTTT
>NA|NA|TRBJ1-2|TRBV30
CAGGTGNYGYTF
TGTGCCGGCGGCACGGGGAACTATGGCTACACCTTC
>NA|TRBD1|TRBJ1-1|TRBV7-9
CASSYRRTGNTEAFF
TGTGCCAGCAGCTACCGAAGGACAGGGAACACTGAAGCTTTCTTT
>NA|NA|TRBJ1-1|TRBV18
CASSPEGPYNTEAFF
TGTGCCAGCTCACCAGAGGGCCCCTATAACACTGAAGCTTTCTTT
>NA|TRBD2|TRBJ2-7|TRBV12-5
CASGLVVLAGAYEQYF
TGTGCTAGTGGTTTGGTAGTACTAGCGGGTGCCTACGAGCAGTACTTC
>NA|TRBD1|TRBJ1-2|TRBV19
CASSNRGIDGYTF
TGTGCCAGTAGTAACAGGGGGATCGATGGCTACACCTTC
>few|TRBD2|TRBJ2-1|TRBV19
CATQRQFRRGRAGYNEQFF
TGTGCCACCCAGCGACAGTTCAGGCGCGGGAGGGCCGGGTACAATGAGCAGTTCTTC
>NA|NA|TRBJ2-7|TRBV19
CASSIIANEQYF
TGTGCCAGTAGTATCATTGCGAACGAGCAGTACTTC
>NA|TRBD1|TRBJ2-1|TRBV5-1
CASRDRIYNEQFF
TGCGCCTCCCGGGACAGAATTTACAATGAGCAGTTCTTC
>NA|TRBD2|TRBJ2-5|TRBV7-7
CASSGTLAGGQETQYF
TGTGCTAGCAGCGGCACCCTAGCGGGGGGGCAAGAGACCCAGTACTTC
>NA|NA|TRBJ2-5|TRBV29-1
CSVGGPQETQYF
TGCAGCGTCGGGGGACCTCAAGAGACCCAGTACTTC
>NA|TRBD1|TRBJ2-7|TRBV5-4
CASSLGQGRYEQYF
TGTGCCAGCAGCCTGGGACAGGGGAGGTACGAGCAGTACTTC
>NA|NA|TRBJ2-5|TRBV6-2/TRBV6-3
CASSSRAQGRLGETQYF
TGTGCCAGCAGTTCACGAGCCCAGGGAAGGTTGGGCGAGACCCAGTACTTC
>few|NA|TRBJ1-1|TRBV5-4
CASSLGHNMNTEAFF
TGTGCCAGCAGCTTGGGTCATAACATGAACACTGAAGCTTTCTTT
>NA|TRBD1|TRBJ1-1|TRBV24-1
CATRVTGKDEAFF
TGTGCCACCAGAGTGACAGGGAAGGATGAAGCTTTCTTT
>NA|NA|TRBJ2-1|TRBV4-1
CASSPTRAIYNEQFF
TGCGCCAGCAGCCCGACTCGAGCCATCTACAATGAGCAGTTCTTC
>NA|TRBD1|TRBJ1-1|TRBV18
CASSGKQGNEAFF
TGTGCCAGCTCAGGGAAACAGGGGAATGAAGCTTTCTTT
>few|NA|TRBJ1-1|TRBV9
CASSVAPDTEAFF
TGTGCCAGCAGCGTAGCACCGGACACTGAAGCTTTCTTT
>NA|NA|TRBJ1-3|TRBV19
CASSDGGTGNTIYF
TGTGCCAGTAGTGATGGGGGGACTGGAAACACCATATATTTT
>NA|TRBD1|TRBJ1-2|TRBV5-4
CASSQNRGNYGYTF
TGTGCCAGCAGCCAAAACAGGGGGAACTATGGCTACACCTTC
>NA|NA|TRBJ1-6|TRBV28
CASSFSDRDNSPLHF
TGTGCCAGCAGTTTTTCGGACAGAGATAATTCACCCCTCCACTTT
>NA|NA|TRBJ2-5|TRBV12-5
CASGLRGPAQETQYF
TGTGCTAGTGGTCTCAGGGGCCCAGCGCAAGAGACCCAGTACTTC